One and the same sample provided the 7 T cell receptor beta chains below, sequenced in a study of molecular identifiers for immune sequencing clone quantification. One entry per CDR3 protein, called by TCRdb with MiXCR from the PCR reads. This sample carries around 470,000 distinct CDR3 sequences, about a fifth of them seen once, and the ten largest clones take about 0.8%. The sample consisted of naive CD8+ T cells from blood, with Jurkat cell RNA spiked in. Subset meaning: FACS-sorted CD8+CD4-CCR7+CD45RA+ naive T cells. The receptors shown here come from a human donor in good health. Some libraries in this study had Jurkat cell RNA spiked in.

This clonotype was found many times. The rearrangement links TRBV20-1 to TRBJ2-7; D is perhaps TRBD1 (5 bases). Germline assignment: CDR1 DFQATT and CDR2 SNEGSKA (reference sequence). V gave up 5 bases and J gave up 3 bases, with 8 bases separating them. CDR3 length: 11 residues. The CDR3 region is CSADQGYEQYF. The DNA of the CDR3 is TGCAGTGCTGACCAGGGCTACGAGCAGTACTTC.

This clonotype was counted ten times or more. The genes are TRBV12-3 or TRBV12-4 and TRBJ1-6; D call uncertain. The CDR3 covers 14 residues. V was shortened by 6 bases and J by 4 bases, with 10 bases between the two germline ends. In nucleotides, the CDR3 is TGTGCCAGCAGCTCTGACGGGTATAATTCACCCCTCCACTTT. Encoded protein: CASSSDGYNSPLHF.

This clonotype was observed a few times. J is TRBJ2-7 and V is TRBV7-6; 9 bases fit TRBD1. Unmatched junction bases numbered 8, after V lost 8 bases and J lost 0 bases. The length of the CDR3 is 15 residues. Germline V gives CDR1 SGHVS, CDR2 FNYEAQ. CDR3 region: CASGVGQGLSYEQYF. The CDR3 coding sequence is TGTGCCAGCGGCGTGGGACAGGGCCTCTCCTACGAGCAGTACTTC.

In its sample, this clonotype was seen many times. CDR3 residues: CASSEYSSYEQYF. CDR3 nucleotides: TGTGCCAGCAGTGAGTACAGCTCCTACGAGCAGTACTTC. V is TRBV2 and J is TRBJ2-7; D gene ambiguous. The CDR3 extends over 13 amino acids. Germline V gene sequence: CDR1 SNHLY, CDR2 FYNNEI. With 3 bases removed from V and 0 bases from J, the gap between germline ends came to 6 bases.

V and J are TRBV6-2 or TRBV6-3 and TRBJ2-7; 7 bases are a match to TRBD2. With V trimmed by 2 bases and J by 0 bases, 13 bases remained unmatched. The V gene's germline CDR1 is MNHEY and CDR2 SVGEGT. The CDR3 is 18 amino acids. CDR3 in amino acids: CASSYDPVRREYSYEQYF. DNA for the CDR3: TGTGCCAGCAGTTACGATCCGGTGCGGCGGGAGTACTCCTACGAGCAGTACTTC.

This clonotype was detected a few times. The V and J genes are TRBV11-3 and TRBJ2-3; 9 nucleotides line up with TRBD1. The germline V gene encodes CDR1 SGHNT and CDR2 YENEEA. This CDR3 has 13 residues. Germline trimming cut 3 bases from V and 9 bases from J; bases unmatched to any gene: 4. In DNA form, the CDR3 reads TGTGCCAGCAGCTTGACACAGGGGGCAACGCAGTATTTT. This sequence encodes CASSLTQGATQYF.

In regard to this clonotype: A read error is likely, as this CDR3 ends without the conserved phenylalanine or tryptophan. This sequence joins TRBV12-3 or TRBV12-4 and TRBJ2-7, with D perhaps matching TRBD1 (6 bases). The CDR3 totals 18 residues. The ends were cut back, 3 bases at V and 4 bases at J, with 25 bases in the middle. CDR3 residues: CASSFTLGTTLSPYEQYL. The CDR3 DNA is TGTGCCAGCAGTTTCACCCTAGGGACAACTCTATCACCGTACGAGCAGTACCTC.